This T cell receptor beta chain was profiled in a study of preoperative IRX-2 immunotherapy in early breast cancer. With 2 bases removed from V and 8 bases from J, the gap between germline ends came to 7 bases. CDR3 size: 12 residues. Looked up from germline, CDR1 is MDHEN and CDR2 is SYDVKM. Treatment meaning: preoperative locoregional IRX-2 cytokine immunotherapy. Patients received preoperative, locoregional IRX-2 cytokine immunotherapy in a phase Ib study. Generated by immunoSEQ multiplex PCR, the TCRdb table keeps only in-frame clones and is missing some. The table lists around 30,000 clones, roughly 87% of them singletons.

The J gene is TRBJ1-3, the V gene TRBV28; no clear D gene. This receptor was identified in a human donor with breast cancer. The input for sequencing was lymph node tissue, taken from a patient treated with IRX-2 immunotherapy. CDR3 coding DNA: TGTGCCAGCAGTTTAATGGCTGACACCATATATTTT. Translated, it gives CASSLMADTIYF. The whole variable domain, remainder taken from reference TRBV28 and TRBJ1-3, is DVKVTQSSRYLVKRTGEKVFLECVQDMDHENMFWYRQDPGLGLRLIYFSYDVKMKEKGDIPEGYSVSREKKERFSLILESASTNQTSMYLCASSLMADTIYFGEGSWLTVV.